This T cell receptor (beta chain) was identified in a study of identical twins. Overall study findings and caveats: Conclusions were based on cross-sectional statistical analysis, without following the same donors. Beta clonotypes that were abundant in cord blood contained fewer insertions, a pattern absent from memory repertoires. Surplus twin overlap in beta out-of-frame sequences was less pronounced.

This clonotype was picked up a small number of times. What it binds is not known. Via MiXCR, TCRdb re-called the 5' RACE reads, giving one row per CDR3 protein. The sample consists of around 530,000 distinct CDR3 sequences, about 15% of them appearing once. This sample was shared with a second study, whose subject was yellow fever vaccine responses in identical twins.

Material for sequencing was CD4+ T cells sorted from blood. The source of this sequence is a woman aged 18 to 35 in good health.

The CDR3 spells CASSTWTGDTGELFF. The CDR3 nucleotides are TGCGCCAGCAGCACCTGGACAGGGGACACCGGGGAGCTGTTTTTT. V gene TRBV5-1 combines with J gene TRBJ2-2; 9 bases fit TRBD1. This CDR3 contains 15 residues. The V gene end was trimmed by 4 bases and the J gene end by 3 bases; junction bases not matched to a gene: 4. CDR1 is SGHRS and CDR2 is YFSETQ in the germline V gene.